Below, one T cell receptor beta chain is given with its context. Other DNA variants within this sample encode the same CDR3. The data were produced by immunoSEQ multiplex PCR, yet TCRdb's version contains in-frame clones alone and is incomplete. The profile shows about 190,000 clones, 90% to 95% of them singletons. The entry originates in a study of control samples from healthy donors and cancer patients. The source of this sequence is a man aged 18 to 29 in good health. The sample taken for sequencing was blood.

The CDR3 sequence: CASSLSGGSQETQYF. The CDR3 DNA follows: TGTGCCAGCAGCCTGAGCGGGGGCTCGCAAGAGACCCAGTACTTC. The genes are TRBV7-3 and TRBJ2-5; TRBD2 matches at 8 bases. Germline CDR1 and CDR2: SGHTA and FQGTGA. V trimming: 5 bases; J trimming: 2 bases; junction bases outside the gene matches: 7. This CDR3 spans 15 amino acids.